The rows below give T cell receptor beta chains drawn from one sample of a study of blood T cell repertoires in COVID-19. This table comes from immunoSEQ multiplex PCR, and its TCRdb copy is limited to in-frame clones, with some not included. The sample contains approximately 170,000 clones, roughly 84% of which appear only once. The sample taken for sequencing was peripheral blood. All receptors derive from a woman of 80 years or more with active or convalescent COVID-19. Each CDR3 is given with its conserved first and last residue. A D gene is named only where the DNA matches it firmly. Only some rows state a clone size, as once, few, many or a class for expanded clones.

>.|.|TRBJ2-1|TRBV29-1
TGCAGCGCGGAAGCGGGGACAGGCTACGGTGAGCAGTTCTTC
CSAEAGTGYGEQFF
>.|.|TRBJ2-2|TRBV24-1
TGTGCCACCAGTGATGGAGTTGTGAACACCGGGGAGCTGTTTTTT
CATSDGVVNTGELFF
>TRBD1|.|TRBJ1-5|TRBV15
TGTGCCACCAGCAGACCGCCGAGGGACAGGGTCCATCAGCCCCAGCATTTT
CATSRPPRDRVHQPQHF
>.|.|TRBJ1-2|TRBV11-2
TGTGCCAGCAGCTTAGATTCGATATCTAATGGCTACACCTTC
CASSLDSISNGYTF
>TRBD2|.|TRBJ2-2|TRBV27
TGTGCCAGCAGTCCGTCGGGGGGGGCGGCCACCGGGGAGCTGTTTTTT
CASSPSGGAATGELFF
>.|.|TRBJ1-1|TRBV9
TGTGCCAGCAGCCTTCTGGACAAGGGTTGGACTGAAGCTTTCTTT
CASSLLDKGWTEAFF
>TRBD1|.|TRBJ1-5|TRBV18
TGTGCCAGCTCACTCCGGACAGGGGGCGGCAATCAGCCCCAGCATTTT
CASSLRTGGGNQPQHF
>TRBD1|.|TRBJ2-7|TRBV5-1
TGCGCCAGCAGCTTATCAGGGGGCTTCTACGAGCAGTACTTC
CASSLSGGFYEQYF
>TRBD1|.|TRBJ1-2|TRBV28
TGTGCCAGCAGTTTCCCAGGACAGGGGGCGGCTGGCTACACCTTC
CASSFPGQGAAGYTF
>TRBD1|.|TRBJ2-7|TRBV7-3
TGTGCCAGCAGCCAGGGACAGACTGGGGAGCAGTACTTC
CASSQGQTGEQYF
>.|.|TRBJ2-1|TRBV2
TGTGCCAGCAGTGATCGGGTCGGGAGCCCCTCCTACAATGAGCAGTTCTTC
CASSDRVGSPSYNEQFF
>.|.|TRBJ1-2|TRBV3-1/TRBV3-2
TGTGCCAGCAGCCAAGATCCGGGTCTTGGCTACACCTTC
CASSQDPGLGYTF
>.|.|TRBJ2-5|TRBV10-2
TGCGCCAGCAGTGAGAGGGACACCGAAGAGACCCAGTACTTC
CASSERDTEETQYF
>TRBD2|.|TRBJ2-1|TRBV29-1
TGCAGCGTTAAGCTAGCCGCGCTAGCGGGAGTTGACAATGAGCAGTTCTTC
CSVKLAALAGVDNEQFF
>TRBD2|.|TRBJ2-7|TRBV2
TGTGCCGGAAAGCGGGAGGCTTCCTACGAGCAGTACTTC
CAGKREASYEQYF
>.|.|TRBJ2-7|TRBV4-1
TGCGCCAGCAGCCCCTTGAGCTCCTACGAGCAGTACTTC
CASSPLSSYEQYF
>.|few|TRBJ1-5|TRBV19
TGTGCCAGTAGTATAGATATAGGGAGTAATCAGCCCCAGCATTTT
CASSIDIGSNQPQHF
>TRBD1|.|TRBJ1-2|TRBV19
TGTGCCAGTAGGATAAGGGACAGGGGAGATGGCTACACCTTC
CASRIRDRGDGYTF
>.|.|TRBJ2-1|TRBV6-6
TGTGCCAGCAGCCCTCCTGGAGGGGCCGCGGGCAATGAGCAGTTCTTC
CASSPPGGAAGNEQFF
>TRBD2|few|TRBJ2-7|TRBV5-1
TGCGCCAGCAGCCCTGGGACCGGGACTAGCGGTACCTACGAGCAGTACTTC
CASSPGTGTSGTYEQYF
>.|once|TRBJ1-6|TRBV10-1
TGCGCCAGCAGTGAGTCGCGGGAAGTTTCACCCCTCCACTTT
CASSESREVSPLHF
>.|.|TRBJ2-7|TRBV19
TGTGCCAGTAGTACGTGGGAGACTACCTACGAGCAGTACTTC
CASSTWETTYEQYF
>.|.|TRBJ2-5|TRBV5-1
TGCGCCAGCAGCCCTGGAGCGGCAGGGGACGAGACCCAGTACTTC
CASSPGAAGDETQYF